This TCR beta chain was sequenced during a study of CD8 T cells in ankylosing spondylitis. Overall study results and limits: It was reported that disease-linked clones were significantly enriched in matched ankylosing spondylitis synovial fluid. Disease-linked clones had a CD8+ phenotype and relatively low frequency in peripheral blood. About 8 highly homologous variants made up a TCR beta motif, and this motif appeared characteristic of ankylosing spondylitis blood.

Germline V gene data show CDR1 as SGHRS and CDR2 as YFSETQ. This CDR3 comprises 16 residues. Deletions cut 4 bases from V and 0 bases from J, with 16 bases between. Molecular-barcoded quantitative 5'-RACE produced these TCR beta libraries. From the 5' RACE reads, TCRdb called clonotypes with MiXCR, one entry per CDR3 protein. In the table there are more than 250,000 distinct CDR3 sequences, 7.5% to 9% of which are singletons. Turning to this clonotype: Its cognate antigen is unknown.

Sequencing was done on a sample of blood, either unsorted or a sorted T cell fraction (not recorded which). This sequence originates from a male donor with ankylosing spondylitis. This rearrangement joins TRBV5-1 to TRBJ1-1; TRBD1 might be the D (5 bases). The DNA of the CDR3 is TGCGCCAGCAGCGTGGACGGGGGACGGTTGAACACTGAAGCTTTCTTT. It is translated as CASSVDGGRLNTEAFF.